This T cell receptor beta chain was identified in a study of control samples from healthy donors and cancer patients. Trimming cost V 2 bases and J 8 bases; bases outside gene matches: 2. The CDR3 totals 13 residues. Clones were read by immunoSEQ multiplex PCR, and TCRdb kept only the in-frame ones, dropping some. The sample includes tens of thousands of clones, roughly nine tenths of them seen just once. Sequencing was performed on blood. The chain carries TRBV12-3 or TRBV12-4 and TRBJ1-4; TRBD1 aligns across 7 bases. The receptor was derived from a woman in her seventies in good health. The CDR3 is CASSLTGVEKLFF. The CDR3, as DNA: TGTGCCAGCAGTTTAACAGGGGTCGAAAAACTGTTTTTT.